Listed below are T cell receptor beta chains from one sample, sequenced in a study of blood T cell repertoires in COVID-19. Repertoires were generated with immunoSEQ multiplex PCR, while TCRdb's copy carries only in-frame clones and drops some. The sample yields tens of thousands of clones, approximately 91% seen once. Material for sequencing was peripheral blood. These receptors all come from a man aged 50-60 years with active COVID-19. Each CDR3 is given with its conserved first and last residue. Each record gives: clone size, D gene, J gene, V gene, CDR3 DNA, CDR3 protein. The D gene is left open where the match is weak. Rows may omit the clone size; those that give it use once, few, many or a size class.

clone size: .
D gene: TRBD2
J gene: TRBJ2-1
V gene: TRBV5-1
CDR3 DNA: TGCGCCAGCAGCTCGGGTAGCGGGCTATACAATGAGCAGTTCTTC
CDR3 protein: CASSSGSGLYNEQFF

clone size: .
D gene: TRBD2
J gene: TRBJ2-3
V gene: TRBV9
CDR3 DNA: TGTGCCAGCAGCGTAGGTTCTAGCGGGAGACCTAGCACAGATACGCAGTATTTT
CDR3 protein: CASSVGSSGRPSTDTQYF

clone size: .
D gene: .
J gene: TRBJ2-5
V gene: TRBV6-5
CDR3 DNA: TGTGCCAGCAGTTGGCTAGCGTCTCCTTTAGAGACCCAGTACTTC
CDR3 protein: CASSWLASPLETQYF

clone size: .
D gene: .
J gene: TRBJ1-4
V gene: TRBV7-3
CDR3 DNA: TGTGCCAGCAGCTTAAGGCGGAATGAAAAACTGTTTTTT
CDR3 protein: CASSLRRNEKLFF

clone size: once
D gene: .
J gene: TRBJ2-7
V gene: TRBV10-3
CDR3 DNA: TGTGCCATCAGTGCCCACTACGAGCAGTACTTC
CDR3 protein: CAISAHYEQYF

clone size: .
D gene: TRBD1
J gene: TRBJ1-6
V gene: TRBV27
CDR3 DNA: TGTGCCAGCAGTTTGGGTGACAGGGGTCCGGTCTCACCCCTCCACTTT
CDR3 protein: CASSLGDRGPVSPLHF

clone size: .
D gene: .
J gene: TRBJ1-5
V gene: TRBV5-5
CDR3 DNA: TGTGCCAGCAGCGTGGTCCCCCAGGGTAGGTCGCCCCAGCATTTT
CDR3 protein: CASSVVPQGRSPQHF

clone size: .
D gene: TRBD1
J gene: TRBJ1-6
V gene: TRBV12-5
CDR3 DNA: TGTGCTAGTGTTTATTCCCTAGACAGGGTGGGCCCACTCTCCTATAATTCACCCCTCCACTTT
CDR3 protein: CASVYSLDRVGPLSYNSPLHF

clone size: .
D gene: TRBD1
J gene: TRBJ2-1
V gene: TRBV19
CDR3 DNA: TGTGCCAGTATGGACCAGGGGGCGGCGACTTACAATGAGCAGTTCTTC
CDR3 protein: CASMDQGAATYNEQFF

clone size: .
D gene: .
J gene: TRBJ2-7
V gene: TRBV27
CDR3 DNA: TGTGCCAGCAGTTTGCTGGGGCCGAGCTCCTACGAGCAGTACTTC
CDR3 protein: CASSLLGPSSYEQYF

clone size: .
D gene: .
J gene: TRBJ2-3
V gene: TRBV7-2
CDR3 DNA: TGTGCCAGCAGCCTAGGGCCCACAGATACGCAGTATTTT
CDR3 protein: CASSLGPTDTQYF

clone size: .
D gene: .
J gene: TRBJ1-2
V gene: TRBV6-1
CDR3 DNA: TGTGCCAGCAGTGAAGGGGGGGTTGCGGCTAACTATGGCTACACCTTC
CDR3 protein: CASSEGGVAANYGYTF

clone size: .
D gene: .
J gene: TRBJ1-2
V gene: TRBV6-2/TRBV6-3
CDR3 DNA: TGTGCCAGCAGCCATGACAGCCGCGGAACCTATGGCTACACCTTC
CDR3 protein: CASSHDSRGTYGYTF

clone size: .
D gene: TRBD1
J gene: TRBJ1-5
V gene: TRBV12-5
CDR3 DNA: TGTGCTAGTGACCAGGGGACAGGGCGCAATCAGCCCCAGCATTTT
CDR3 protein: CASDQGTGRNQPQHF

clone size: .
D gene: .
J gene: TRBJ1-5
V gene: TRBV19
CDR3 DNA: TGTGCCAGTAGTATAGACAGGCGGGGACAGCCCCAGCATTTT
CDR3 protein: CASSIDRRGQPQHF

clone size: .
D gene: .
J gene: TRBJ1-6
V gene: TRBV9
CDR3 DNA: TGTGCCAGCAGCGTAGAACCCCATCAGGGCGCGGATTCACCCCTCCACTTT
CDR3 protein: CASSVEPHQGADSPLHF

clone size: .
D gene: .
J gene: TRBJ1-5
V gene: TRBV19
CDR3 DNA: TGTGCCAGTAGTATAGCCTCCGGGAGCGGCGGGCCCCAGCATTTT
CDR3 protein: CASSIASGSGGPQHF

clone size: few
D gene: TRBD1
J gene: TRBJ1-6
V gene: TRBV4-2
CDR3 DNA: TGTGCCAGCAGCCAAGGAAGGGGGCAGGGAAATTCACCCCTCCACTTT
CDR3 protein: CASSQGRGQGNSPLHF

clone size: .
D gene: .
J gene: TRBJ2-2
V gene: TRBV15
CDR3 DNA: TGTGCCACCAGCAGCAGGGGGGAGAACACCGGGGAGCTGTTTTTT
CDR3 protein: CATSSRGENTGELFF

clone size: .
D gene: TRBD1
J gene: TRBJ2-2
V gene: TRBV2
CDR3 DNA: TGTGCCAGTAACAGGGGGGAGACCGGGGAGCTGTTTTTT
CDR3 protein: CASNRGETGELFF

clone size: once
D gene: .
J gene: TRBJ1-3
V gene: TRBV6-5
CDR3 DNA: TGTGCCAGCAGTTACGGAGGCTCTGGAAACACCATATATTTT
CDR3 protein: CASSYGGSGNTIYF

clone size: few
D gene: TRBD2
J gene: TRBJ2-1
V gene: TRBV19
CDR3 DNA: TGTGCCAGTACCCGACTAGCGGGGGGAGTTGAGCAGTTCTTC
CDR3 protein: CASTRLAGGVEQFF

clone size: .
D gene: .
J gene: TRBJ1-4
V gene: TRBV21-1
CDR3 DNA: TGTGCCAGCAGCAACGGGGCTAATGAAAAACTGTTTTTT
CDR3 protein: CASSNGANEKLFF

clone size: .
D gene: .
J gene: TRBJ1-2
V gene: TRBV13
CDR3 DNA: TGTGCCAGCAGCTCCTTATATGGCTACACCTTC
CDR3 protein: CASSSLYGYTF

clone size: .
D gene: TRBD1
J gene: TRBJ1-1
V gene: TRBV6-5
CDR3 DNA: TGTGCCAGCAGTTTCCGGACAGGGGCGAACACTGAAGCTTTCTTT
CDR3 protein: CASSFRTGANTEAFF

clone size: .
D gene: .
J gene: TRBJ2-7
V gene: TRBV12-3/TRBV12-4
CDR3 DNA: TGTGCCAGCAAGGACAGCTACGAGCAGTACTTC
CDR3 protein: CASKDSYEQYF

clone size: .
D gene: .
J gene: TRBJ2-3
V gene: TRBV19
CDR3 DNA: TGTGCCATTCGCCCCCTGGGAGAGGATACGCAGTATTTT
CDR3 protein: CAIRPLGEDTQYF

clone size: .
D gene: TRBD1
J gene: TRBJ2-7
V gene: TRBV27
CDR3 DNA: TGTGCCAGCAGGGAGAAGGGGGCTAGAGGGTCGTGGCTTTACGAGCAGTACTTC
CDR3 protein: CASREKGARGSWLYEQYF

clone size: few
D gene: TRBD2
J gene: TRBJ2-1
V gene: TRBV4-2
CDR3 DNA: TGTGCCAGCAGCCAGGCTAGCGGTGCTTACAATGAGCAGTTCTTC
CDR3 protein: CASSQASGAYNEQFF